This T cell receptor (beta chain) was sequenced during a study of monozygotic twins with inflammatory bowel disease. After re-calling the 5' RACE reads, TCRdb lists one entry per CDR3 protein, DNA absent. Found here are roughly 150,000 distinct CDR3 sequences; the top ten clones hold less than 2.5%. The CDR3 is 11 amino acids. Germline CDR1 reads ENHRY; CDR2 reads SYGVKD. This rearrangement joins TRBV10-3 to TRBJ1-2; the TCRdb D gene call, TRBD1, has no DNA to confirm it. What was sequenced was blood. This receptor was taken from a human donor with ulcerative colitis or Crohn's disease, or a healthy co-twin of an affected twin (not recorded which). CDR3 protein: CAISEQVFYTF.